This is a list of T cell receptor beta chains from one sample in a study of shared clonotypes between healthy human individuals. The protocol was immunoSEQ multiplex PCR, while the TCRdb copy is restricted to in-frame clones and leaves out a portion. Altogether hundreds of thousands of clones are present, approximately 95% being singletons, with the ten largest covering 0.095% to 0.14%. The sample taken for sequencing was naive CD8+ T cells sorted from blood. The origin of the receptors is a woman in her thirties in good health. CDR3s include the opening cysteine and the closing phenylalanine or tryptophan. Each record gives: V gene, clone size, J gene, D gene, CDR3 protein, CDR3 DNA. D genes are given only for firm matches. Expanded clones are given a class, and other clones once, few, many or no size at all.

TRBV27	once	TRBJ2-7	TRBD2	CASSLGASGRYYEQYF	TGTGCCAGCAGTTTGGGGGCTAGCGGGAGGTACTACGAGCAGTACTTC
TRBV6-5	NA	TRBJ2-3	NA	CASGTSTDTQYF	TGTGCCAGCGGGACTAGCACAGATACGCAGTATTTT
TRBV28	NA	TRBJ1-4	NA	CASSLSPNAGEKLFF	TGTGCCAGCAGTTTATCTCCCAACGCTGGGGAAAAACTGTTTTTT
TRBV9	NA	TRBJ1-2	NA	CASSKIGGGYGYTF	TGTGCCAGTTCAAAGATAGGAGGGGGCTATGGCTACACCTTC
TRBV7-8	once	TRBJ1-1	NA	CASINRALNTEAFF	TGTGCCAGCATCAACAGGGCCCTGAACACTGAAGCTTTCTTT
TRBV20-1	NA	TRBJ2-7	NA	CSATLVREQYF	TGCAGTGCCACCCTGGTGCGCGAGCAGTACTTC
TRBV4-2	NA	TRBJ2-1	NA	CASSQEFEQFF	TGTGCCAGCAGCCAAGAGTTTGAGCAGTTCTTC
TRBV7-9	NA	TRBJ2-1	TRBD2	CASSGGLAGGNEQFF	TGTGCCAGCAGCGGCGGACTAGCGGGGGGCAATGAGCAGTTCTTC
TRBV28	NA	TRBJ2-7	TRBD2	CASTVAGLTGQYF	TGTGCCAGCACCGTAGCGGGACTGACTGGGCAGTACTTC
TRBV15	NA	TRBJ1-1	TRBD1	CATSNRGENTEAFF	TGTGCCACCAGCAACAGGGGGGAGAACACTGAAGCTTTCTTT
TRBV2	once	TRBJ2-5	NA	CASSETPSVSETQYF	TGTGCCAGCAGTGAAACCCCTAGCGTTTCAGAGACCCAGTACTTC
TRBV27	NA	TRBJ1-2	TRBD1	CASYVHRGKGYGYTF	TGTGCCAGCTATGTTCACAGGGGAAAGGGGTATGGCTACACCTTC
TRBV19	NA	TRBJ1-5	TRBD1	CASREPGQGSQPQHF	TGTGCCAGTCGAGAGCCGGGACAGGGAAGTCAGCCCCAGCATTTT
TRBV5-6	NA	TRBJ2-7	TRBD2	CASSFAGDPYEQYF	TGTGCCAGCAGCTTTGCGGGGGACCCCTACGAGCAGTACTTC
TRBV29-1	NA	TRBJ2-7	TRBD2	CSVEVLREGLGEQYF	TGCAGCGTTGAGGTTTTGCGGGAGGGCCTTGGCGAGCAGTACTTC
TRBV19	NA	TRBJ2-7	NA	CASSKQSSYEQYF	TGTGCCAGTAGCAAACAGAGCTCCTACGAGCAGTACTTC
TRBV6-6	NA	TRBJ2-7	NA	CASSLTGDAYEQYF	TGTGCCAGCAGCCTAACCGGGGACGCATACGAGCAGTACTTC
TRBV9	NA	TRBJ2-7	TRBD1	CASSVGETGKRYEQYF	TGTGCCAGCAGCGTAGGTGAGACAGGGAAAAGATACGAGCAGTACTTC
TRBV27	NA	TRBJ2-7	TRBD2	CASSRGTSGRAPHYEQYF	TGTGCCAGCAGTAGAGGGACTAGCGGGAGGGCCCCTCACTACGAGCAGTACTTC
TRBV25-1	NA	TRBJ2-7	TRBD2	CASSELGCGGRAPYEQYF	TGTGCCAGCAGTGAATTGGGGTGCGGCGGGAGGGCCCCCTACGAGCAGTACTTC
TRBV10-1	NA	TRBJ2-2	NA	CASSATGDTGELFF	TGCGCCAGCAGTGCTACAGGAGACACCGGGGAGCTGTTTTTT
TRBV27	few	TRBJ1-5	TRBD1	CASSPSTGENNQPQHF	TGTGCCAGCAGTCCGTCGACAGGGGAAAACAATCAGCCCCAGCATTTT
TRBV27	NA	TRBJ2-2	TRBD2	CASTLAGAGGELFF	TGTGCCAGCACCTTAGCGGGAGCAGGCGGGGAGCTGTTTTTT
TRBV4-1	NA	TRBJ2-3	NA	CASSQDPGTDTQYF	TGCGCCAGCAGCCAAGATCCGGGCACAGATACGCAGTATTTT
TRBV4-1	NA	TRBJ2-7	TRBD2	CASSQDSGRAGEQYF	TGCGCCAGCAGCCAAGACAGCGGGAGGGCAGGTGAGCAGTACTTC
TRBV28	NA	TRBJ1-5	NA	CASGEDQPQHF	TGTGCCAGCGGCGAGGATCAGCCCCAGCATTTT
TRBV10-1	NA	TRBJ2-3	TRBD2	CASSDAGGLDTQYF	TGCGCCAGCAGTGACGCGGGAGGGTTAGATACGCAGTATTTT
TRBV6-1	once	TRBJ2-7	TRBD2	CASSNPTSGRIEQYF	TGTGCCAGCAGCAATCCGACTAGCGGGAGGATCGAGCAGTACTTC
TRBV4-1	NA	TRBJ2-1	TRBD2	CASSQLAGGPNEQFF	TGCGCCAGCAGCCAACTAGCGGGAGGGCCCAATGAGCAGTTCTTC
TRBV6-4	NA	TRBJ1-1	NA	CASSFGGEAFF	TGTGCCAGCAGTTTCGGAGGAGAAGCTTTCTTT
TRBV7-6	NA	TRBJ2-7	NA	CASSLGLGIGSEQYF	TGTGCCAGCAGCTTAGGACTTGGAATCGGCAGCGAGCAGTACTTC
TRBV27	once	TRBJ2-7	NA	CASSSPRRELSYEQYF	TGTGCCAGCAGTTCCCCTCGCAGGGAGCTTTCCTACGAGCAGTACTTC
TRBV7-9	NA	TRBJ1-2	NA	CASSQDSDYGYTF	TGTGCCAGCAGCCAAGACAGTGACTATGGCTACACCTTC
TRBV11-3	NA	TRBJ1-4	NA	CASSQGDTEYEKLFF	TGTGCCAGCAGCCAAGGGGACACCGAATATGAAAAACTGTTTTTT
TRBV6-1	NA	TRBJ2-7	NA	CASSEENTVTYEQYF	TGTGCCAGCAGTGAAGAAAACACGGTGACCTACGAGCAGTACTTC
TRBV7-2	NA	TRBJ2-7	NA	CASSLAGDYEQYF	TGTGCCAGCAGCTTAGCGGGAGACTACGAGCAGTACTTC
TRBV27	NA	TRBJ2-3	NA	CASSLWQDGSDTQYF	TGTGCCAGCAGTTTATGGCAGGACGGTTCAGATACGCAGTATTTT
TRBV7-9	NA	TRBJ2-7	NA	CASRPGEGEQYF	TGTGCCAGCCGTCCGGGAGAGGGCGAGCAGTACTTC
TRBV14	NA	TRBJ2-7	NA	CASSQPAAAYEQYF	TGTGCCAGCAGCCAACCCGCGGCGGCCTACGAGCAGTACTTC
TRBV27	NA	TRBJ2-7	TRBD1	CASSPHRTGYEQYF	TGTGCCAGCAGTCCCCACCGGACAGGCTACGAGCAGTACTTC
TRBV18	NA	TRBJ2-5	NA	CASSSQGGETQYF	TGTGCCAGCTCCTCCCAAGGCGGAGAGACCCAGTACTTC
TRBV19	NA	TRBJ2-2	NA	CASSIAGVGTGELFF	TGTGCCAGTAGTATAGCCGGGGTAGGCACCGGGGAGCTGTTTTTT
TRBV29-1	once	TRBJ1-4	NA	CSVSASNEKLFF	TGCAGCGTTTCTGCTAGTAATGAAAAACTGTTTTTT
TRBV20-1	NA	TRBJ2-1	NA	CSAQAGNEQFF	TGCAGTGCTCAAGCGGGCAATGAGCAGTTCTTC
TRBV19	NA	TRBJ2-1	TRBD2	CASRPLAGVNYNEQFF	TGTGCCAGTAGACCCCTGGCGGGAGTGAACTACAATGAGCAGTTCTTC
TRBV5-4	NA	TRBJ1-1	NA	CASSLRGNTEAFF	TGTGCCAGCAGCTTGCGGGGGAACACTGAAGCTTTCTTT
TRBV7-8	NA	TRBJ1-1	TRBD1	CASSTQGVGTEAFF	TGTGCCAGCAGCACACAGGGGGTCGGCACTGAAGCTTTCTTT
TRBV13	NA	TRBJ2-5	NA	CASQFSSGQETQYF	TGTGCCAGCCAGTTCTCGAGCGGACAAGAGACCCAGTACTTC
TRBV6-1	NA	TRBJ2-1	NA	CASRSRYNEQFF	TGTGCCAGCAGGTCTCGTTACAATGAGCAGTTCTTC